This is a list of T cell receptor beta chains from one sample in a study of memory CD4+ T cells and cytomegalovirus serostatus. Only in-frame clones appear in the TCRdb table, and some are missing; sequencing was by immunoSEQ multiplex PCR. The sample yields under 55,000 clones, about four fifths seen once. Material for sequencing was memory CD4+ T cells from blood. These TCRs come from an adult in good health and CMV-seropositive. The CDR3 runs from the conserved cysteine through the conserved F or W. D genes are given only for firm matches. The listing skips clone size in some rows; elsewhere it reads once, few, many or a size class.

d_call: .
clone_size: .
v_call: TRBV5-1
j_call: TRBJ2-1
cdr3_aa: CASSSQGALDNEQFF
cdr3_nt: TGCGCCAGCAGCTCCCAGGGAGCTCTGGACAATGAGCAGTTCTTC

d_call: .
clone_size: .
v_call: TRBV19
j_call: TRBJ1-5
cdr3_aa: CASSDSPNQPQHF
cdr3_nt: TGTGCCAGTAGTGACAGCCCCAATCAGCCCCAGCATTTT

d_call: .
clone_size: once
v_call: TRBV10-3
j_call: TRBJ2-7
cdr3_aa: CAIRGLVNHEQYF
cdr3_nt: TGTGCCATCAGAGGGTTAGTGAACCACGAGCAGTACTTC

d_call: TRBD2
clone_size: .
v_call: TRBV7-2
j_call: TRBJ2-2
cdr3_aa: CASSFTGRTSGGNTGELFF
cdr3_nt: TGTGCCAGCAGCTTCACTGGCCGGACTAGCGGGGGGAACACCGGGGAGCTGTTTTTT

d_call: TRBD1
clone_size: .
v_call: TRBV7-2
j_call: TRBJ2-1
cdr3_aa: CASSFYLVGTGNNEQFF
cdr3_nt: TGTGCCAGCAGCTTCTACCTAGTCGGGACAGGCAACAATGAGCAGTTCTTC

d_call: .
clone_size: .
v_call: TRBV5-6
j_call: TRBJ2-5
cdr3_aa: CASSPGPGTRETQYF
cdr3_nt: TGTGCCAGCAGCCCTGGCCCGGGTACCCGAGAGACCCAGTACTTC

d_call: .
clone_size: once
v_call: TRBV5-1
j_call: TRBJ1-4
cdr3_aa: CASSLTGRSNEKLFF
cdr3_nt: TGCGCCAGCAGCTTGACGGGACGGTCTAATGAAAAACTGTTTTTT

d_call: .
clone_size: once
v_call: TRBV18
j_call: TRBJ2-2
cdr3_aa: CASSPGQTRRGGELFF
cdr3_nt: TGTGCCAGCTCGCCTGGACAGACTCGAAGAGGCGGGGAGCTGTTTTTT

d_call: .
clone_size: once
v_call: TRBV5-4
j_call: TRBJ1-1
cdr3_aa: CASSPGTSVGNTEAFF
cdr3_nt: TGTGCCAGCAGCCCTGGGACATCGGTTGGGAACACTGAAGCTTTCTTT

d_call: .
clone_size: .
v_call: TRBV4-1
j_call: TRBJ1-1
cdr3_aa: CASSQGWNTEAFF
cdr3_nt: TGCGCCAGCAGCCAAGGTTGGAACACTGAAGCTTTCTTT

d_call: .
clone_size: few
v_call: TRBV7-2
j_call: TRBJ1-6
cdr3_aa: CASKRTVNSPLHF
cdr3_nt: TGTGCCAGCAAGCGGACGGTTAATTCACCCCTCCACTTT

d_call: .
clone_size: .
v_call: TRBV19
j_call: TRBJ2-2
cdr3_aa: CASSRDRIGELFF
cdr3_nt: TGTGCCAGTAGTAGAGACAGGATCGGGGAGCTGTTTTTT

d_call: .
clone_size: few
v_call: TRBV5-1
j_call: TRBJ1-1
cdr3_aa: CASSASTNTEAFF
cdr3_nt: TGCGCCAGCAGCGCCTCCACGAACACTGAAGCTTTCTTT

d_call: TRBD2
clone_size: .
v_call: TRBV27
j_call: TRBJ2-2
cdr3_aa: CASRASGGATTGELFF
cdr3_nt: TGTGCCAGCAGAGCGAGCGGGGGGGCCACCACCGGGGAGCTGTTTTTT

d_call: .
clone_size: .
v_call: TRBV18
j_call: TRBJ1-5
cdr3_aa: CASSRDPGTENQPQHF
cdr3_nt: TGTGCCAGCTCACGCGACCCCGGGACGGAGAATCAGCCCCAGCATTTT

d_call: .
clone_size: .
v_call: TRBV4-3
j_call: TRBJ1-2
cdr3_aa: CASSQDFDSNYGYTF
cdr3_nt: TGCGCCAGCAGCCAAGATTTCGACAGTAACTATGGCTACACCTTC

d_call: TRBD1
clone_size: few
v_call: TRBV27
j_call: TRBJ1-2
cdr3_aa: CASSHSFFGLRGQGLTYGYTF
cdr3_nt: TGTGCCAGCAGTCACTCATTCTTTGGGCTTCGGGGACAGGGTCTGACCTATGGCTACACCTTC

d_call: .
clone_size: .
v_call: TRBV28
j_call: TRBJ2-1
cdr3_aa: CASSPRGTSYNEQFF
cdr3_nt: TGTGCCAGCAGTCCCCGGGGAACCTCCTACAATGAGCAGTTCTTC

d_call: .
clone_size: .
v_call: TRBV5-4
j_call: TRBJ2-2
cdr3_aa: CASSPDLAGELFF
cdr3_nt: TGTGCCAGCAGCCCGGATTTGGCCGGGGAGCTGTTTTTT

d_call: .
clone_size: .
v_call: TRBV4-1
j_call: TRBJ1-4
cdr3_aa: CASSQDPGQTNEKLFF
cdr3_nt: TGCGCCAGCAGCCAAGATCCCGGTCAGACAAATGAAAAACTGTTTTTT

d_call: TRBD1
clone_size: .
v_call: TRBV2
j_call: TRBJ1-1
cdr3_aa: CASRDRLMNTEAFF
cdr3_nt: TGTGCCAGCAGGGACAGGCTCATGAACACTGAAGCTTTCTTT

d_call: .
clone_size: .
v_call: TRBV19
j_call: TRBJ1-4
cdr3_aa: CASRNEGGLNEKLFF
cdr3_nt: TGTGCCAGTAGAAACGAGGGCGGGCTTAATGAAAAACTGTTTTTT

d_call: TRBD1
clone_size: .
v_call: TRBV6-5
j_call: TRBJ1-2
cdr3_aa: CASSSDRVIRGYTF
cdr3_nt: TGTGCCAGCAGTTCCGACAGGGTGATACGGGGCTACACCTTC

d_call: .
clone_size: .
v_call: TRBV19
j_call: TRBJ2-3
cdr3_aa: CASSPLLGSTDTQYF
cdr3_nt: TGTGCCAGTAGTCCACTTTTGGGGAGCACAGATACGCAGTATTTT

d_call: .
clone_size: .
v_call: TRBV6-6
j_call: TRBJ2-7
cdr3_aa: CASSYEGNEQYF
cdr3_nt: TGTGCCAGCAGTTACGAAGGGAACGAGCAGTACTTC

d_call: .
clone_size: .
v_call: TRBV28
j_call: TRBJ2-7
cdr3_aa: CASSSPYKQYF
cdr3_nt: TGTGCCAGCAGTTCACCTTATAAGCAGTACTTC

d_call: .
clone_size: .
v_call: TRBV6-1
j_call: TRBJ2-3
cdr3_aa: CASSEWGNKDTQYF
cdr3_nt: TGTGCCAGCAGTGAATGGGGAAACAAAGATACGCAGTATTTT

d_call: .
clone_size: .
v_call: TRBV15
j_call: TRBJ2-3
cdr3_aa: CATSRPNTDTQYF
cdr3_nt: TGTGCCACCAGCAGACCTAACACAGATACGCAGTATTTT

d_call: TRBD2
clone_size: .
v_call: TRBV7-2
j_call: TRBJ2-7
cdr3_aa: CASSDGGSGAISYEQYF
cdr3_nt: TGTGCCAGCAGCGACGGAGGTAGCGGGGCCATTTCCTACGAGCAGTACTTC

d_call: .
clone_size: .
v_call: TRBV6-1
j_call: TRBJ1-5
cdr3_aa: CASSEGVGKRPQHF
cdr3_nt: TGTGCCAGCAGTGAAGGGGTGGGGAAGCGGCCCCAGCATTTT

d_call: .
clone_size: .
v_call: TRBV7-9
j_call: TRBJ2-3
cdr3_aa: CASSFEGVTDTQYF
cdr3_nt: TGTGCCAGCAGCTTTGAAGGGGTCACAGATACGCAGTATTTT

d_call: .
clone_size: few
v_call: TRBV28
j_call: TRBJ1-1
cdr3_aa: CASRGDTEAFF
cdr3_nt: TGTGCCAGTCGGGGGGACACTGAAGCTTTCTTT

d_call: .
clone_size: .
v_call: TRBV4-3
j_call: TRBJ2-1
cdr3_aa: CASSQLVGPFNEQFF
cdr3_nt: TGCGCCAGCAGCCAGTTGGTAGGGCCCTTCAATGAGCAGTTCTTC

d_call: .
clone_size: .
v_call: TRBV7-2
j_call: TRBJ2-2
cdr3_aa: CASSFSVSNTGELFF
cdr3_nt: TGTGCCAGCAGCTTTTCGGTTTCGAACACCGGGGAGCTGTTTTTT

d_call: TRBD1
clone_size: .
v_call: TRBV4-3
j_call: TRBJ1-2
cdr3_aa: CASSLGTEISNYGYTF
cdr3_nt: TGCGCCAGCAGCCTGGGGACAGAAATTTCTAACTATGGCTACACCTTC

d_call: TRBD2
clone_size: .
v_call: TRBV5-1
j_call: TRBJ2-1
cdr3_aa: CASSLSGTRYNEQFF
cdr3_nt: TGCGCCAGCAGCTTGTCCGGGACTAGATATAATGAGCAGTTCTTC

d_call: .
clone_size: .
v_call: TRBV7-2
j_call: TRBJ1-5
cdr3_aa: CASSFQQGGQPQHF
cdr3_nt: TGTGCCAGCAGCTTCCAACAGGGAGGCCAGCCCCAGCATTTT

d_call: TRBD2
clone_size: .
v_call: TRBV7-2
j_call: TRBJ2-2
cdr3_aa: CASSESGGRGTGELFF
cdr3_nt: TGTGCCAGCAGCGAGAGCGGGGGGCGAGGCACCGGGGAGCTGTTTTTT

d_call: .
clone_size: few
v_call: TRBV20-1
j_call: TRBJ1-2
cdr3_aa: CSAEEMDGYTF
cdr3_nt: TGCAGTGCGGAGGAAATGGATGGCTACACCTTC

d_call: .
clone_size: .
v_call: TRBV19
j_call: TRBJ1-5
cdr3_aa: CASSISRMNQPQHF
cdr3_nt: TGTGCCAGTAGTATAAGTAGAATGAATCAGCCCCAGCATTTT

d_call: .
clone_size: .
v_call: TRBV18
j_call: TRBJ1-4
cdr3_aa: CASSMGLDEKLFF
cdr3_nt: TGTGCCAGCTCTATGGGCCTGGATGAAAAACTGTTTTTT

d_call: .
clone_size: .
v_call: TRBV6-5
j_call: TRBJ2-7
cdr3_aa: CASRDGFSYEQYF
cdr3_nt: TGTGCCAGCAGGGACGGATTCTCCTACGAGCAGTACTTC

d_call: .
clone_size: .
v_call: TRBV5-4
j_call: TRBJ2-7
cdr3_aa: CASSPAPEPPYEQYF
cdr3_nt: TGTGCCAGCAGCCCGGCCCCAGAACCACCCTACGAGCAGTACTTC

d_call: .
clone_size: .
v_call: TRBV25-1
j_call: TRBJ1-2
cdr3_aa: CASSVGGGGANYGYTF
cdr3_nt: TGTGCCAGCAGTGTTGGGGGAGGGGGAGCTAACTATGGCTACACCTTC

d_call: TRBD1
clone_size: few
v_call: TRBV6-1
j_call: TRBJ2-2
cdr3_aa: CASAETGGTGELFF
cdr3_nt: TGTGCCAGCGCCGAGACAGGGGGAACCGGGGAGCTGTTTTTT

d_call: .
clone_size: .
v_call: TRBV15
j_call: TRBJ2-3
cdr3_aa: CATSRTRRGLADTQYF
cdr3_nt: TGTGCCACCAGCAGGACCAGGCGGGGGCTCGCAGATACGCAGTATTTT

d_call: .
clone_size: .
v_call: TRBV28
j_call: TRBJ2-1
cdr3_aa: CASSAPWGDEQFF
cdr3_nt: TGTGCCAGCAGTGCCCCCTGGGGGGATGAGCAGTTCTTC

d_call: .
clone_size: .
v_call: TRBV6-1
j_call: TRBJ2-7
cdr3_aa: CASSIGSRGTYEQYF
cdr3_nt: TGTGCCAGCAGTATAGGGAGCAGGGGAACCTACGAGCAGTACTTC

d_call: .
clone_size: .
v_call: TRBV4-3
j_call: TRBJ1-2
cdr3_aa: CASSQEGGGYGYTF
cdr3_nt: TGCGCCAGCAGCCAAGAGGGAGGTGGCTATGGCTACACCTTC

d_call: .
clone_size: once
v_call: TRBV19
j_call: TRBJ2-2
cdr3_aa: CASVTTNTGELFF
cdr3_nt: TGTGCCAGTGTGACAACGAACACCGGGGAGCTGTTTTTT

d_call: .
clone_size: .
v_call: TRBV10-3
j_call: TRBJ2-2
cdr3_aa: CAISESGSTGELFF
cdr3_nt: TGTGCCATCAGTGAGTCGGGGAGTACCGGGGAGCTGTTTTTT

d_call: .
clone_size: .
v_call: TRBV6-5
j_call: TRBJ2-3
cdr3_aa: CASKPGHSTDTQYF
cdr3_nt: TGTGCCAGCAAACCGGGGCACAGCACAGATACGCAGTATTTT

d_call: .
clone_size: .
v_call: TRBV29-1
j_call: TRBJ2-5
cdr3_aa: CSEAAGSGPSETQYF
cdr3_nt: TGCAGCGAAGCGGCTGGGTCGGGCCCTTCAGAGACCCAGTACTTC

d_call: .
clone_size: .
v_call: TRBV7-2
j_call: TRBJ1-2
cdr3_aa: CASSPQAGDGYTF
cdr3_nt: TGTGCCAGCAGCCCTCAGGCGGGCGATGGCTACACCTTC

d_call: TRBD1
clone_size: .
v_call: TRBV20-1
j_call: TRBJ2-1
cdr3_aa: CSAILRGPQFF
cdr3_nt: TGCAGTGCTATATTGAGGGGGCCGCAGTTCTTC

d_call: .
clone_size: .
v_call: TRBV2
j_call: TRBJ2-1
cdr3_aa: CASIRGRTAVDEQFF
cdr3_nt: TGTGCCAGCATTCGCGGCAGAACAGCGGTCGATGAGCAGTTCTTC